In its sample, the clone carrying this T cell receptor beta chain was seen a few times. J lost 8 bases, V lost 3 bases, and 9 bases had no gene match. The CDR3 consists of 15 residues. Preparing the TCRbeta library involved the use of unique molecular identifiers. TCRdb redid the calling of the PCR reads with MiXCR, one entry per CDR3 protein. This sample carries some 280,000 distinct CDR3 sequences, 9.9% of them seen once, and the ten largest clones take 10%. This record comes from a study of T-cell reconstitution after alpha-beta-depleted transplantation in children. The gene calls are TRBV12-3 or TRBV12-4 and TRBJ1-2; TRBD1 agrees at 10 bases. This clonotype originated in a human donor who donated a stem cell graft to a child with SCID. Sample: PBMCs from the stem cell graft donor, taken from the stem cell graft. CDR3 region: CASSFRDRGIEGYTF. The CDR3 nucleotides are TGTGCCAGCAGTTTTAGGGACAGGGGAATTGAGGGCTACACCTTC.